The next 8 T cell receptor beta chains were all read from a single sample in a study of CD8+ T cells in alopecia areata. After isolation, RNA underwent reverse transcription to generate cDNA as the sequencing template. Here immunoSEQ multiplex PCR was the method, and the copy in TCRdb shows in-frame clones only, minus some. The table shows around 140,000 clones, with around 50% occurring only once. Treatment of the sample: oral pan-JAK inhibitor, 5-10 mg twice daily. The input for sequencing was CD8+ T cells sorted from blood, taken at week 4, from a patient treated with tofacitinib. All receptors derive from a human donor with alopecia areata.

V is TRBV9 and J is TRBJ2-1; a weak D match, TRBD1 (6 bases). Germline CDR1 and CDR2: SGDLS and YYNGEE. The CDR3 has 15 residues. Trimming took off 4 bases at V and 3 bases at J, with 14 bases between the two ends. The CDR3 DNA sequence: TGTGCCAGCAGCCCCCAGGGGCACCACTACAATGAGCAGTTCTTC. Protein product: CASSPQGHHYNEQFF.

The chain couples TRBV9 to TRBJ2-7; possibly TRBD2 for D (5 bases). V shed 5 bases and J shed 5 bases, with 14 bases lying between them. Germline lookup yields CDR1 SGDLS and CDR2 YYNGEE. The CDR3 has 13 amino acids. The CDR3 here is CASSHDTGDEQYF. CDR3 coding DNA: TGTGCCAGCAGTCACGACACCGGGGACGAGCAGTACTTC.

The table lists this clone with many counts. The chain is built from TRBV7-2 and TRBJ2-1, with a tentative D call TRBD2 (5 bases). CDR3 length: 16 amino acids. V gave up 6 bases and J gave up 0 bases, with 15 bases separating them. Germline lookup yields CDR1 SGHTA and CDR2 FQGNSA. The CDR3 sequence: CASRRAGGSSYNEQFF. The CDR3 DNA reads as TGTGCCAGCAGGCGGGCGGGTGGCAGCTCCTACAATGAGCAGTTCTTC.

The chain carries TRBV5-6 and TRBJ2-1; D gene unclear. The V gene's germline CDR1 is SGHDT and CDR2 YYEEEE. The CDR3 loop spans 13 amino acids. V lost 0 bases, J lost 9 bases, and 10 bases lay in between. In nucleotides, the CDR3 is TGTGCCAGCAGCTTGGCTCTCCCTCCTGAGCAGTTCTTC. Translation gives CASSLALPPEQFF.

This clone was seen a few times. CDR3 nucleotide sequence: TGTGCCAGCGGCCCAGAAGGGACTTACAATGAGCAGTTCTTC. As protein: CASGPEGTYNEQFF. V gene TRBV13 combines with J gene TRBJ2-1, with D perhaps matching TRBD2 (6 bases). CDR1 is PRHDT, CDR2 FYEKMQ, per germline (reference sequence). The ends were cut back, 8 bases at V and 4 bases at J, with 15 bases in the middle. CDR3 length equals 14 residues.

The chain recombines TRBV5-5 with TRBJ2-7; 11 nucleotides agree with TRBD1. The J segment lost 3 bases and the V segment lost 7 bases, leaving 9 bases of the junction unmatched. From germline, CDR1 is SGHKS and CDR2 YYEKEE (reference sequence). There are 15 residues in the CDR3. CDR3 protein: CASLTGQGVIYEQYF. The CDR3 bases are TGTGCCAGCCTTACGGGACAGGGGGTAATCTACGAGCAGTACTTC. Full variable domain (outside the CDR3, taken from reference TRBV5-5 and TRBJ2-7): DAGVTQSPTHLIKTRGQQVTLRCSPISGHKSVSWYQQVLGQGPQFIFQYYEKEERGRGNFPDRFSARQFPNYSSELNVNALLLGDSALYLCASLTGQGVIYEQYFGPGTRLTVT.

The V gene is TRBV29-1, the J gene TRBJ2-3, with D perhaps TRBD1 or TRBD2 (5 bases each). The CDR3 contains 14 residues. In germline, CDR1 is SQVTM, CDR2 ANQGSEA. Trimming cost V 7 bases and J 0 bases, with 14 bases left between them. CDR3 in amino acids: CSAGTGPSTDTQYF. The CDR3 region has the DNA TGCAGCGCTGGGACGGGGCCTAGCACAGATACGCAGTATTTT.

V usage is TRBV7-6 and J usage is TRBJ2-7, with no clear D. Germline CDR1 reads SGHVS; CDR2 reads FNYEAQ. V dropped 3 bases and J dropped 1 base, with 10 bases sitting between them. This CDR3 is 14 amino acids long. The CDR3 here is CASSLGQISYEQYF. CDR3 sequence (DNA): TGTGCCAGCAGCTTGGGCCAGATATCCTACGAGCAGTACTTC.